This T cell receptor (beta chain) originates from a study of tumor and adjacent non-tumor tissue in lung cancer. The wider study: About 4.17 million productive TCRbeta reads were obtained per sample on average. Study results and limitations: Tumor TCR diversity, when higher, was linked to shorter survival. Compared with tumor, normal lung showed significantly lower TCR diversity.

This sample's RNA came from whole unsorted tissue. The normal lung tissue was taken more than 3 cm from the tumor edge. A modified ARM-PCR protocol with three rounds of nested PCR amplified TCRbeta. A single record per CDR3 protein comes from TCRdb applying MiXCR to the multiplex PCR reads. Of approximately 44,000 distinct CDR3 sequences listed, roughly 60% were seen once; the top ten hold under 60%. The V gene's germline CDR1 is DFQATT and CDR2 SNEGSKA (reference sequence). The CDR3 length is 15 residues. The V gene end was trimmed by 5 bases and the J gene end by 13 bases; junction bases not matched to a gene: 23. On this clonotype itself: Its antigen is currently unknown.

The sequence was obtained from a man aged 45-65 years with non-small cell lung cancer. The chain is built from TRBV20-1 and TRBJ2-7; 7 bases are shared with TRBD2. Material for sequencing was distant non-tumor lung tissue. The CDR3 DNA reads TGCAGTGCTCCCCTTATGGGGGGGAGGCCCTACGAGTACTACTTC. It specifies CSAPLMGGRPYEYYF.